This entry lists 20 T cell receptor beta chains sequenced from one sample in a study of shared clonotypes between healthy human individuals. The protocol was immunoSEQ multiplex PCR, while the TCRdb copy is restricted to in-frame clones and leaves out a portion. The sample gives 2,100,000 or so clones, 90% to 96% of which show up once; roughly 0.13% is in the top ten. The sequenced sample consisted of naive CD4+ T cells sorted from blood. Subset defined: CD45RA+ positively selected. The receptors originated from a man aged 18-30 years in good health.

The rearrangement uses TRBV2 and TRBJ1-5, with TRBD1 matching over 8 bases. This CDR3 has 15 amino acids. V dropped 5 bases and J dropped 3; count of bases not matched to a gene: 6. From germline, CDR1 is SNHLY and CDR2 FYNNEI. CDR3 residues: CASSLDRDTNQPQHF. The DNA for the CDR3 is TGTGCCAGCAGTTTGGACAGGGATACCAATCAGCCCCAGCATTTT.

Concerning this clone: The same CDR3 is also encoded by other DNA sequences in this sample. V is TRBV7-9 and J is TRBJ2-3, with D uncertain. This CDR3 is built from 14 residues. With 1 base removed from V and 0 bases from J, the gap between germline ends came to 5 bases. Germline CDR1 reads SEHNR; CDR2 reads FQNEAQ (reference sequence). For the CDR3, the DNA is TGTGCCAGCAGCTTAGACACTAGCACAGATACGCAGTATTTT. It specifies CASSLDTSTDTQYF.

This clone showed up just once. The rearrangement joins TRBV6-5 to TRBJ1-4, with 8 bases that match TRBD1. The CDR3 has 14 amino acids. Germline trimming cut 6 bases from V and 6 bases from J; bases unmatched to any gene: 6. Germline-derived CDR1 and CDR2 are MNHEY and SVGAGI. CDR3: CASRNVDRDEKLFF. DNA for the CDR3: TGTGCCAGCAGGAACGTGGACAGGGATGAAAAACTGTTTTTT.

This clone was observed a single time. The chain couples TRBV6-1 to TRBJ2-7; tentatively, D is TRBD1 (6 bases). CDR3 length: 13 residues. Trimming shortened V by 10 bases and J by 3 bases, and 16 bases separated the two germline ends. Germline CDR1 is MNHNS and CDR2 is SASEGT. The CDR3 is CATTQGALYEQYF. The CDR3 coding sequence is TGTGCCACTACACAGGGAGCTCTCTACGAGCAGTACTTC.

The chain is built from TRBV5-4 and TRBJ2-7; 10 bases align to TRBD1. The length of the CDR3 is 13 residues. CDR1 and CDR2 from the germline V gene are SGHNT and YYREEE (reference sequence). V was clipped by 3 bases and J by 7 bases; unmatched bases: 4. The CDR3 loop is CASSWDRGGEQYF. CDR3 DNA: TGTGCCAGCAGCTGGGACAGGGGAGGTGAGCAGTACTTC.

The chain has TRBV7-9 and TRBJ2-7; weak D call: TRBD2 (6 bases). The CDR3 totals 13 residues. Germline loops: CDR1 SEHNR, CDR2 FQNEAQ (reference sequence). Trimming cost V 0 bases and J 8 bases, with 11 bases left between them. The CDR3 here is CASSLAEGRKQYF. In nucleotides, the CDR3 is TGTGCCAGCAGCTTAGCTGAAGGGAGGAAGCAGTACTTC. The full variable domain, rest sourced from reference TRBV7-9 and TRBJ2-7, is DTGVSQNPRHKITKRGQNVTFRCDPISEHNRLYWYRQTLGQGPEFLTYFQNEAQLEKSRLLSDRFSAERPKGSFSTLEIQRTEQGDSAMYLCASSLAEGRKQYFGPGTRLTVT.

The chain employs TRBV7-9 and TRBJ2-2; 9 nucleotides agree with TRBD1. The germline CDR1 and CDR2 sequences are SEHNR and FQNEAQ (reference sequence). This CDR3 comprises 15 residues. With 5 bases clipped from V and 3 bases from J, the junction kept 4 bases outside the gene matches. The CDR3 is CASSIRQGDTGELFF. The CDR3 DNA sequence: TGTGCCAGCAGCATAAGACAGGGGGACACCGGGGAGCTGTTTTTT.

As concerns this clone: Other DNA sequences in this specimen translate into the identical CDR3. The rearrangement joins TRBV29-1 to TRBJ2-7, with D perhaps matching TRBD2 (6 bases). Germline V CDR1 and CDR2: SQVTM, ANQGSEA. The CDR3 is 12 amino acids. With 4 bases removed from V and 0 bases from J, the gap between germline ends came to 7 bases. The CDR3 sequence is CSVGGNSYEQYF. In DNA, the CDR3 is TGCAGCGTTGGCGGGAACTCCTACGAGCAGTACTTC.

This clone was seen a single time. The rearrangement uses TRBV10-3 and TRBJ2-3; perhaps TRBD2 as D (8 bases). The V gene lost 10 bases and the J gene lost 4 bases, with 15 bases spanning the gap. This CDR3 has 13 residues. Per germline, CDR1 ENHRY and CDR2 SYGVKD. The CDR3 nucleotides are TGTGCCACCCGTAGCGGGACAGCAGATACGCAGTATTTT. Amino acids: CATRSGTADTQYF.

The rearrangement uses TRBV9 and TRBJ1-3, with D unresolved. Germline V CDR1 and CDR2: SGDLS, YYNGEE. V lost 0 bases to trimming and J lost 0 bases, with 10 bases between them. The CDR3 consists of 16 residues. In DNA form, the CDR3 reads TGTGCCAGCAGCGTAGACGGCGGCGGCTCTGGAAACACCATATATTTT. Protein: CASSVDGGGSGNTIYF.

The V gene is TRBV27, the J gene TRBJ1-5, with 9 nucleotides matching TRBD1. Germline-derived CDR1 and CDR2 are MNHEY and SMNVEV (reference sequence). The CDR3 spans 17 residues. J was trimmed by 2 bases and V by 6 bases; bases with no gene match: 11. This CDR3 is CASSRSRDRVGNQPQHF. CDR3 nucleotides: TGTGCCAGCAGCAGGTCCCGGGACAGGGTGGGCAATCAGCCCCAGCATTTT.

The chain carries TRBV19 and TRBJ1-2; D may be TRBD1 (6 bases). Germline CDR1 LNHDA, CDR2 SQIVND (reference sequence). The ends were cut back, 5 bases at V and 10 bases at J, with 26 bases in the middle. The CDR3 covers 16 residues. DNA for the CDR3: TGTGCCAGTAGTCAGCTTCAACCGGGACAACGCTGGGACTACACCTTC. It yields the protein CASSQLQPGQRWDYTF.

Here the CDR3 reads CASSLGLGQGLYGYTF. The CDR3 DNA reads TGTGCCAGCAGCTTAGGTCTCGGACAGGGCCTCTATGGCTACACCTTC. The gene calls are TRBV11-2 and TRBJ1-2; TRBD1 matches 8 bases. The CDR3 contains 16 residues. Germline lookup yields CDR1 SGHAT and CDR2 FQNNGV. Germline trimming cut 1 base from V and 4 bases from J; bases unmatched to any gene: 8.

The genes are TRBV10-3 and TRBJ2-1, with 8 positions matching TRBD2. V was clipped by 0 bases and J by 6 bases; unmatched bases: 10. The V gene's germline CDR1 is ENHRY and CDR2 SYGVKD. CDR3 length: 17 amino acids. In DNA form, the CDR3 reads TGTGCCATCAGTGAGTCGAATTTTCGGGGGGGCCGCAATGAGCAGTTCTTC. Translation: CAISESNFRGGRNEQFF.

This chain links TRBV6-1 with TRBJ2-7; a possible D gene is TRBD2 (7 bases). The CDR3 totals 14 residues. Germline loops: CDR1 MNHNS, CDR2 SASEGT. V gave up 8 bases and J gave up 4 bases, with 18 bases separating them. The CDR3 nucleotides are TGTGCCAGCTTAGGGGGTGGACTAGGATACGAGCAGTACTTC. Translated: CASLGGGLGYEQYF.

The chain employs TRBV5-1 and TRBJ2-1, with 7 bases aligning to TRBD2. Germline trimming cut 1 base from V and 2 bases from J; bases unmatched to any gene: 9. The CDR3 sequence is 17 residues long. Germline V lookup: CDR1 SGHRS, CDR2 YFSETQ. The DNA of the CDR3 is TGCGCCAGCAGCTTGCCCGTACTAGCGACGACCTACAATGAGCAGTTCTTC. As protein: CASSLPVLATTYNEQFF.

CDR3 nucleotides: TGTGCCAGCAGCTCTTCCGTGTTTGGGACAGGGGAGGGCTACACCTTC. It is translated as CASSSSVFGTGEGYTF. V is TRBV7-8 and J is TRBJ1-2; TRBD1 aligns across 10 bases. The CDR3 is made up of 16 amino acids. Unmatched junction bases numbered 13, after V lost 4 bases and J lost 8 bases. Germline V gives CDR1 SGHVS, CDR2 FQNEAQ.

This chain links TRBV14 with TRBJ1-3; D gene ambiguous. Trimming shortened V by 1 base and J by 4 bases, and 5 bases separated the two germline ends. Germline V gives CDR1 SGHDN, CDR2 FVKESK. The CDR3 spans 13 residues. CDR3 sequence reads: CASSQGGGNTIYF. CDR3 nucleotides: TGTGCCAGCAGCCAAGGAGGGGGAAACACCATATATTTT.

The chain uses TRBV5-1 and TRBJ2-1, with a weak D call TRBD2 (5 bases). Germline V CDR1 and CDR2: SGHRS, YFSETQ. V lost 4 bases and J 6 bases, leaving 14 bases between the germline ends. The CDR3 spans 14 residues. The CDR3: CASSRNSGPNEQFF. CDR3 nucleotide sequence: TGCGCCAGCAGCCGCAACAGCGGCCCCAATGAGCAGTTCTTC.

Notes on this clone: Other DNA sequences in the sample encode the same CDR3. V gene TRBV7-9 combines with J gene TRBJ2-1; D could derive from TRBD1 or TRBD2 (6 bases each). CDR3 length equals 13 residues. Per the germline V gene, CDR1 is SEHNR and CDR2 is FQNEAQ (reference sequence). Trimming stripped 5 bases from V and 9 bases from J, with 14 bases between. The CDR3 DNA is TGTGCCAGCAGCCTCACACAGGGAGGTGAGCAGTTCTTC. Protein: CASSLTQGGEQFF.